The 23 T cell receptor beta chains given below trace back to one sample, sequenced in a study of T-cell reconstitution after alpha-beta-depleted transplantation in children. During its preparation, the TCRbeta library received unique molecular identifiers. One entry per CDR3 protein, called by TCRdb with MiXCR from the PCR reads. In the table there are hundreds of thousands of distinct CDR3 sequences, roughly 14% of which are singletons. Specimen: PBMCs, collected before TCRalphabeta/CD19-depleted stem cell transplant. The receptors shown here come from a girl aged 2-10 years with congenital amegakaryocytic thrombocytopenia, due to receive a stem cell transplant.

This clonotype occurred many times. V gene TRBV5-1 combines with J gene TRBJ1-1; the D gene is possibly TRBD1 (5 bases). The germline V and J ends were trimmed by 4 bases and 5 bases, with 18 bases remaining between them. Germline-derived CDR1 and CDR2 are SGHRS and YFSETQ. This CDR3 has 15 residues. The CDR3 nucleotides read TGCGCCAGCAGCCCAAGTGGCCTCGGGGGGACTGAAGCTTTCTTT. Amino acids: CASSPSGLGGTEAFF.

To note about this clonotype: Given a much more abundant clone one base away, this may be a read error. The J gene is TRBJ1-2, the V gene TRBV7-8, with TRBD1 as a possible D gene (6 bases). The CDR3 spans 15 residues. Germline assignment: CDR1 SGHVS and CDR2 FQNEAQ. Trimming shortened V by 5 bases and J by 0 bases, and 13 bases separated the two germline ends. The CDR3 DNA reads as TGTGCCAGCAGCAACCGGGACATACCTAACTATGGCTACACCTTC. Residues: CASSNRDIPNYGYTF.

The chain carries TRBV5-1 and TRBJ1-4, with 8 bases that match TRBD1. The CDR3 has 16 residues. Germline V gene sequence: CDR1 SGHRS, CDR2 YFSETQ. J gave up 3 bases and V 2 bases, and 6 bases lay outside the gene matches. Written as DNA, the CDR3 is TGCGCCAGCAGCTTAACGAGACAGGGGTCTAATGAAAAACTGTTTTTT. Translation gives CASSLTRQGSNEKLFF.

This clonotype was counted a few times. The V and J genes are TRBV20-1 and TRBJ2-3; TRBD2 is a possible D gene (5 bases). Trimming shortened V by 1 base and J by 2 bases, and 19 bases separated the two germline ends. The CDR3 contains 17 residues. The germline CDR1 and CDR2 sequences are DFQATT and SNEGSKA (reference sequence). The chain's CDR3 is CSARAIPLAPLTDTQYF. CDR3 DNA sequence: TGCAGTGCTAGAGCAATACCTCTAGCCCCTCTCACAGATACGCAGTATTTT.

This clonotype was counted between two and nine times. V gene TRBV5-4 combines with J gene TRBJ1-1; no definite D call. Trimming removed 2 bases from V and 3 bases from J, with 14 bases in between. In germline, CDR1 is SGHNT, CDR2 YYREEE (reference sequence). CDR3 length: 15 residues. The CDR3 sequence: CASSFAEPLYTEAFF. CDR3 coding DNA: TGTGCCAGCAGCTTCGCTGAACCCTTGTACACTGAAGCTTTCTTT.

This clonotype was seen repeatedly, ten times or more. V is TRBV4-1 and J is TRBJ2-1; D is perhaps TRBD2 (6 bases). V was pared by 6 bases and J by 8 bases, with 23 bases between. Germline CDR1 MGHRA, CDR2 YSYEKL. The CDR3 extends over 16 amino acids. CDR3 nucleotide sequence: TGCGCCAGCAGTCGCGAGCGGACTACCCCGTTCCATGAGCAGTTCTTC. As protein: CASSRERTTPFHEQFF.

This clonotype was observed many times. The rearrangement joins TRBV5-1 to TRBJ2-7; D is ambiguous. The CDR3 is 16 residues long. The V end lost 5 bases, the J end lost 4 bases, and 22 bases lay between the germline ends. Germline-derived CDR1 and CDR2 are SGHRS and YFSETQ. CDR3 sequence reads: CASSENTDRVVYEQYF. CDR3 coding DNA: TGCGCCAGCAGTGAGAATACGGACCGAGTTGTATACGAGCAGTACTTC.

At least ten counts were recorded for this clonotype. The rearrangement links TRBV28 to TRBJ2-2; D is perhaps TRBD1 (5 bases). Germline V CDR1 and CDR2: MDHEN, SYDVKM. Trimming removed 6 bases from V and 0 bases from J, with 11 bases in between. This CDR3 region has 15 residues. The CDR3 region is CASRNRQTNTGELFF. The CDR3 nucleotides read TGTGCCAGCAGGAACCGACAGACGAACACCGGGGAGCTGTTTTTT. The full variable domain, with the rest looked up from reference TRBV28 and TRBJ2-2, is DVKVTQSSRYLVKRTGEKVFLECVQDMDHENMFWYRQDPGLGLRLIYFSYDVKMKEKGDIPEGYSVSREKKERFSLILESASTNQTSMYLCASRNRQTNTGELFFGEGSRLTVL.

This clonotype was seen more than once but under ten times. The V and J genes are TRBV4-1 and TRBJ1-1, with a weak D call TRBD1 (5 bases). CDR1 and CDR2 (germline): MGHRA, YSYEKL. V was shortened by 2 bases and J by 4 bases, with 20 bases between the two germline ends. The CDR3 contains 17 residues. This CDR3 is CASSQNRGFAWGTEAFF. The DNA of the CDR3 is TGCGCCAGCAGCCAAAATCGGGGGTTCGCATGGGGCACTGAAGCTTTCTTT.

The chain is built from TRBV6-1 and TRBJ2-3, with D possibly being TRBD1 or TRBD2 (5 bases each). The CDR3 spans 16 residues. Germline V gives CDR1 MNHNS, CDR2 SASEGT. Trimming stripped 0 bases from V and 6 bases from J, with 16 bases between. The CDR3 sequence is CASSEAVRDPGDTQYF. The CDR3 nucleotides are TGTGCCAGCAGTGAAGCCGTGAGGGACCCCGGGGATACGCAGTATTTT.

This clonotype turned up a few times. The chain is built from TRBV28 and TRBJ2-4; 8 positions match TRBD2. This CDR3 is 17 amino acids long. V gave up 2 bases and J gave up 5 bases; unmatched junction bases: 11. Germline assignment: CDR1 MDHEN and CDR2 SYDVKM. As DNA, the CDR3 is TGTGCCAGCAGTTTAGGTCTAGCGGGCTTTGGGGAAAACATTCAGTACTTC. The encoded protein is CASSLGLAGFGENIQYF. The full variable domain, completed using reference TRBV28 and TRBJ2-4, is DVKVTQSSRYLVKRTGEKVFLECVQDMDHENMFWYRQDPGLGLRLIYFSYDVKMKEKGDIPEGYSVSREKKERFSLILESASTNQTSMYLCASSLGLAGFGENIQYFGAGTRLSVL.

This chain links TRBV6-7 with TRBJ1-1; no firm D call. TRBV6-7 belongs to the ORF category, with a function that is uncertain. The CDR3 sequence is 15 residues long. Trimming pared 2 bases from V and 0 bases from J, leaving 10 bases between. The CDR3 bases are TGTGCCAGCAGTTACGTTGGGAACATGAACACTGAAGCTTTCTTT. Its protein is CASSYVGNMNTEAFF.

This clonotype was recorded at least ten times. The CDR3 reads CAIPKFVGRDTGELFF. In DNA form, the CDR3 reads TGTGCCATTCCAAAGTTTGTCGGGAGGGACACCGGGGAGCTGTTTTTT. The chain is built from TRBV10-3 and TRBJ2-2; 8 bases are a match to TRBD2. The germline CDR1 and CDR2 sequences are ENHRY and SYGVKD. The CDR3 runs to 16 residues. The junction had 12 bases not matched to a gene; V was cut back by 9 bases and J by 3 bases.

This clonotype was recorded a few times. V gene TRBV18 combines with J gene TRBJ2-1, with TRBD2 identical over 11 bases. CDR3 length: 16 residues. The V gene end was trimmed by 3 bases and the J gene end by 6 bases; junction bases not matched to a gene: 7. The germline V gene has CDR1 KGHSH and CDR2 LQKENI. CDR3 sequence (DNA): TGTGCCAGCTCACCTCGCCTAGCGGGAGGTCGCAATGAGCAGTTCTTC. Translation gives CASSPRLAGGRNEQFF.

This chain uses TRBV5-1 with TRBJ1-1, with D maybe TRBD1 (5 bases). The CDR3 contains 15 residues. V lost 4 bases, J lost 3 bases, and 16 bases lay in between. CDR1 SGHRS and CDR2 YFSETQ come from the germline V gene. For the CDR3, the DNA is TGCGCCAGCAGCACAGAGGGGACGTCGTACACTGAAGCTTTCTTT. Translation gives CASSTEGTSYTEAFF.

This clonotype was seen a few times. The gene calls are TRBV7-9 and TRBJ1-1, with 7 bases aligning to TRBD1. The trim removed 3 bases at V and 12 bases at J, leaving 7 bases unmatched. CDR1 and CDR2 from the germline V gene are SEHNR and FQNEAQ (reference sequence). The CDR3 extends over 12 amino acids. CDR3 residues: CASSLIRGWSFF. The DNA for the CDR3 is TGTGCCAGCAGCTTGATCAGGGGGTGGTCTTTCTTT.

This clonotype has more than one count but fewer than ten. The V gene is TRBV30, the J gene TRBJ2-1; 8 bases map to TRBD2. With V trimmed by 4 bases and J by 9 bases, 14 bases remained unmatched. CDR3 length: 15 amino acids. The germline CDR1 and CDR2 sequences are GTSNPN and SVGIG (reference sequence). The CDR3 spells CAWTSYGRANGEQFF. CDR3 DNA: TGTGCCTGGACCTCCTACGGGAGGGCCAACGGTGAGCAGTTCTTC.

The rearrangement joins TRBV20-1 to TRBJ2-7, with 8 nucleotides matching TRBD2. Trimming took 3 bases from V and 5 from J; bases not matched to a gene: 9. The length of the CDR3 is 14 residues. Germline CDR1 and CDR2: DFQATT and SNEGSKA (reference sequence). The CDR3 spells CSASLGDGGDEQYF. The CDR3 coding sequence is TGCAGTGCTAGTCTTGGCGACGGGGGGGACGAGCAGTACTTC.

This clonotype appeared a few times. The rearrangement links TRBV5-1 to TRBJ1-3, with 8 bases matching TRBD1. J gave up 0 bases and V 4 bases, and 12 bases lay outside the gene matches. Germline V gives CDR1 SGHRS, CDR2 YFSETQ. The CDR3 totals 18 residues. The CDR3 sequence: CASSAGGGRVSSGNTIYF. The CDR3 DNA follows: TGCGCCAGCAGCGCAGGGGGCGGCAGGGTGAGCTCTGGAAACACCATATATTTT. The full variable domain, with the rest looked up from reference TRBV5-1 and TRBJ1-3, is KAGVTQTPRYLIKTRGQQVTLSCSPISGHRSVSWYQQTPGQGLQFLFEYFSETQRNKGNFPGRFSGRQFSNSRSEMNVSTLELGDSALYLCASSAGGGRVSSGNTIYFGEGSWLTVV.

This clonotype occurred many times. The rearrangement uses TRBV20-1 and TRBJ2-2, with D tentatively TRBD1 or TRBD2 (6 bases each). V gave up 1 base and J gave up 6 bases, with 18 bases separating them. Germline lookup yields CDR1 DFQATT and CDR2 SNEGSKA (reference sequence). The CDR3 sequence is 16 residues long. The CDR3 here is CSARVMEGEEAGELFF. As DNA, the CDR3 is TGCAGTGCTAGAGTTATGGAGGGGGAAGAGGCCGGGGAGCTGTTTTTT.

This CDR3 is CASSFEGMDTEAFF. The CDR3 nucleotides read TGCGCCAGCAGCTTTGAGGGCATGGACACTGAAGCTTTCTTT. The chain joins TRBV5-1 to TRBJ1-1; D is uncertain. Germline CDR1 is SGHRS and CDR2 is YFSETQ. V was clipped by 2 bases and J by 3 bases, with 11 bases between them. The CDR3 length is 14 residues.

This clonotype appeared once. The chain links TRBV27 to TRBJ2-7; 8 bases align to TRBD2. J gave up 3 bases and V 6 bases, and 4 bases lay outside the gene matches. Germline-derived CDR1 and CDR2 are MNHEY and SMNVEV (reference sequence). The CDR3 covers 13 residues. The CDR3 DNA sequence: TGTGCCAGCAGGTGGCGGGAGGACTACGAGCAGTACTTC. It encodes CASRWREDYEQYF.

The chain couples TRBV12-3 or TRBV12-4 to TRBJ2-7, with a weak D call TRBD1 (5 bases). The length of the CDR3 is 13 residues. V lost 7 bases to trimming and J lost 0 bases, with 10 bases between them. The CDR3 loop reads CASTKGSSYEQYF. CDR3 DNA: TGTGCCAGCACTAAGGGGTCCTCCTACGAGCAGTACTTC.